This T cell receptor beta chain originates from a study of cytomegalovirus exposure and HLA in healthy donors. CDR3 length equals 15 residues. V lost 1 base to trimming and J lost 5 bases, with 13 bases between them. The V gene's germline CDR1 is SGHNT and CDR2 YYREEE (reference sequence). PCR primers comprised 60 Vbeta and 13 Jbeta primers. TCRdb's copy holds only in-frame clones and misses some; the assay was immunoSEQ multiplex PCR. The repertoire holds around 93,000 clones, with roughly 80% as singletons. The V call is TRBV5-4, the J call TRBJ2-1; the D gene is possibly TRBD2 (6 bases). The sequencing input was PBMCs. The sequence derives from a man aged 30 to 45 in good health and CMV-seropositive. CDR3 nucleotides: TGTGCCAGCAGCTTGCCCCAGAGGAGGGACAATGAGCAGTTCTTC. Translated: CASSLPQRRDNEQFF.